The present T cell receptor (beta chain) was sequenced within a study of blood T cell repertoires in COVID-19. Trimming left V 3 bases short and J 2 bases short, with 14 bases between. Germline CDR1 reads SQVTM; CDR2 reads ANQGSEA. The CDR3 has 14 residues. As handled by the study authors: The assay estimated nucleated cells by amplifying reference gene primers. Measured with immunoSEQ multiplex PCR; TCRdb has only the in-frame clones, and not every one. V and J calls and clone size are those listed in that table; D and trimming were worked out from the DNA. This sample has about 190,000 clones, with around 86% found just once.

The sequence derives from a woman in her 40s in a cohort exposed to, infected with or recovered from COVID-19 (not recorded which). J is TRBJ2-7 and V is TRBV29-1, with D possibly being TRBD1 (5 bases). The specimen sequenced was PBMCs or T cells enriched from blood (not recorded which). The CDR3 bases are TGCAGCGTTGATAGGCAGGGAAACCCCTACGAGCAGTACTTC. This codes for CSVDRQGNPYEQYF.